This entry lists 12 T cell receptor beta chains sequenced from one sample in a study of shared clonotypes between healthy human individuals (TCRdb year 2020). Libraries were constructed by the immunoSEQ multiplex PCR assay. As stored in TCRdb, this immuneACCESS dataset retains in-frame rearrangements with V and J assigned. A fraction of the clones does not appear; measured against another copy, unresolved V genes explain less than half of the discrepancy, and the remainder lacks a known reason. The sample includes 1.4 million to 1.5 million clones, with more than 95% observed a single time. 1% to 1.5% of the sample is taken by the ten largest. What was sequenced was naive CD4+ T cells sorted from blood. The sample's cell subset or site label, in plain terms: CD45RA+ positively selected. These receptors were collected from a man aged 25-45 years in good health.

The chain is built from TRBV5-1 and TRBJ1-2; TRBD1 aligns across 12 bases. CDR1 is SGHRS and CDR2 is YFSETQ in the germline V gene. The ends lost 4 bases at V and 4 bases at J; junction bases unmatched: 8. This CDR3 is 16 amino acids long. This CDR3 reads CASSRGQGAFGYGYTF. The CDR3 DNA is TGCGCCAGCAGCAGGGGACAGGGGGCTTTTGGCTATGGCTACACCTTC.

The chain carries TRBV2 and TRBJ2-3; a possible D gene is TRBD2 (6 bases). The germline CDR1 and CDR2 sequences are SNHLY and FYNNEI. V gave up 3 bases and J gave up 2 bases, with 12 bases separating them. The length of the CDR3 is 15 residues. The DNA of the CDR3 is TGTGCCAGCAGTGACACATTGGGACTCACAGATACGCAGTATTTT. Encoded protein: CASSDTLGLTDTQYF.

V is TRBV21-1 and J is TRBJ2-1; the table calls TRBD2, which could not be checked here. TRBV21-1 is deemed a pseudogene. The CDR3 is 16 amino acids. The CDR3 loop is CASSKSGRGQRGEQFF. As DNA, the CDR3 is TGTGCCAGCAGCAAATCGGGTAGAGGGCAACGGGGTGAGCAGTTCTTC.

This clone has just one count. This sample also contains other DNA sequences that code for the same CDR3. V usage is TRBV5-1 and J usage is TRBJ2-5, with TRBD2 matching 8 bases. The CDR3 is made up of 14 amino acids. Germline values: CDR1 SGHRS, CDR2 YFSETQ. The V gene end was trimmed by 2 bases and the J gene end by 4 bases; junction bases not matched to a gene: 4. The CDR3 sequence: CASSLGRGGETQYF. CDR3 sequence (DNA): TGCGCCAGCAGCTTAGGACGGGGGGGAGAGACCCAGTACTTC.

V gene TRBV18 combines with J gene TRBJ2-1; D is uncertain. Deletions cut 0 bases from V and 6 bases from J, with 6 bases between. CDR3 size: 13 residues. The V gene's germline CDR1 is KGHSH and CDR2 LQKENI. Here the CDR3 DNA reads TGTGCCAGCTCACCACCGATCAGCAATGAGCAGTTCTTC. Residues: CASSPPISNEQFF.

The chain employs TRBV10-2 and TRBJ2-7, with 9 bases fitting TRBD2. CDR3 size: 18 residues. V lost 6 bases to trimming and J lost 1 base; unmatched junction nucleotides: 16. Germline CDR1 reads WSHSY; CDR2 reads SAAADI. This chain's CDR3 is CASSNRWGGRAGSYEQYF. CDR3 sequence (DNA): TGCGCCAGCAGCAACCGGTGGGGCGGGAGGGCCGGATCCTACGAGCAGTACTTC.

The chain couples TRBV10-1 to TRBJ2-1; 13 bases line up with TRBD2. CDR1 is WNHNN, CDR2 SYGVQD, per germline (reference sequence). V dropped 2 bases and J dropped 9; count of bases not matched to a gene: 7. This CDR3 contains 16 residues. The CDR3 DNA is TGCGCCAGCAGTGAGACCCGGACTAGCGGGAGCAGTGAGCAGTTCTTC. Amino acid sequence: CASSETRTSGSSEQFF.

This chain uses TRBV5-1 with TRBJ2-7, with 8 bases identical to TRBD2. The CDR3 totals 15 residues. Looked up from germline, CDR1 is SGHRS and CDR2 is YFSETQ. V shed 0 bases and J 7 bases; nucleotides not matched to a gene: 9. CDR3 sequence reads: CASSLGLAGLTEQYF. CDR3 bases: TGCGCCAGCAGCTTGGGGCTAGCGGGCCTTACGGAGCAGTACTTC.

CDR3 region: CAMGNHGNYEQYF. Here the CDR3 DNA reads TGTGCCATGGGCAATCATGGAAACTACGAGCAGTACTTC. The genes are TRBV10-3 and TRBJ2-7; D is unresolved. Trimming removed 9 bases from V and 3 bases from J, with 15 bases in between. Germline-derived CDR1 and CDR2 are ENHRY and SYGVKD. This CDR3 has 13 residues.

Regarding this clone: The sample has other DNA sequences that encode this CDR3 too. This sequence joins TRBV15 and TRBJ2-1, with 8 bases matching TRBD1. V dropped 1 base and J dropped 6; count of bases not matched to a gene: 5. The CDR3 has 15 residues. Germline V lookup: CDR1 LNHNV, CDR2 YYDKDF (reference sequence). CDR3 DNA sequence: TGTGCCACCAGCAGAGGTGGGACAGGACTCAATGAGCAGTTCTTC. Translation gives CATSRGGTGLNEQFF.

V usage is TRBV6-1 and J usage is TRBJ1-1; a weak D match, TRBD1 (6 bases). The CDR3 is 15 amino acids. The germline V and J ends were trimmed by 5 bases and 1 base, with 14 bases remaining between them. The germline V gene encodes CDR1 MNHNS and CDR2 SASEGT. CDR3 coding DNA: TGTGCCAGCAGTCCTTCCTCGGGGGCGAACACTGAAGCTTTCTTT. This codes for CASSPSSGANTEAFF.

V and J are TRBV7-9 and TRBJ2-2; TRBD1 agrees at 10 bases. The CDR3 covers 15 residues. The V gene's germline CDR1 is SEHNR and CDR2 FQNEAQ (reference sequence). V dropped 8 bases and J dropped 3; count of bases not matched to a gene: 6. The CDR3 DNA is TGTGCCAGCCTTCTGACAGGGGGCTACACCGGGGAGCTGTTTTTT. Translating it yields CASLLTGGYTGELFF.